This record covers a single T cell receptor (beta chain). The target antigen is unknown. Controls came from buffy coats of healthy blood donors. This was a survey-level run. TCRdb keeps only in-frame clones here, not all; method: immunoSEQ multiplex PCR. The table lists 25,000 to 30,000 clones, over 70% of them singletons. Trimming at V came to 3 bases and at J to 7 bases, leaving 9 bases not matched to a gene. This CDR3 contains 15 residues. Germline V lookup: CDR1 SNHLY, CDR2 FYNNEI. The entry originates in a study of STAT5B mutations in CD4+ large granular lymphocyte leukemia. Notes on the study in general: TRBV06-family usage was enriched in top patient clones (8/27) versus controls (2/35). Patient CD4-sorted repertoires stayed more clonal than healthy ones after leukemic-clone removal.

This clonotype was obtained from a human donor in good health. The genes are TRBV2 and TRBJ2-1; 7 bases map to TRBD2. The sequenced sample was CD4+ T cells from blood buffy coats. The CDR3 sequence is CASSDDLGGRNEQFF. The CDR3, as DNA: TGTGCCAGCAGTGACGACCTCGGGGGGAGGAATGAGCAGTTCTTC.